Here is one T cell receptor (beta chain) with its context. Its binding antigen is unknown. No base-level quality is on record; no much larger clone is a single base apart. Healthy HIV-negative adults with no recently reported acute infections or vaccinations were included as donors. Only Caucasian adults living in Nashville, Tennessee, USA were represented among the donors. CD4+ T cells were enriched through magnetic negative selection, after which naive cells were positively selected on CD45RA and the remaining negative fraction served as the memory subset. Blood was collected by leukapheresis, and PBMCs were isolated by Ficoll-Histopaque density gradient centrifugation and then cryopreserved in liquid nitrogen vapor phase. Analytical flow cytometry was used to check the purity and quantity of each magnetically sorted T cell population. Genomic DNA was isolated from each sorted fraction and quantified by UV absorbance on a Nanodrop 2000c.

This specimen comes from a study of shared clonotypes between healthy human individuals (TCRdb year 2020). Broadly, across the study: The cohort included three men and a couple of women between 18 and 49 years of age. Between about 0.85 and 10 billion PBMCs per donor were obtained by leukapheresis. Blood TCR repertoires of five healthy adults were deeply sequenced to estimate repertoire size and the extent of clonotype sharing between individuals. To increase sequencing depth and limit assay-specific biases, TCR repertoire library preparation and sequencing were carried out by different laboratories using diverse techniques. For each donor, three plates each were used for CD4 naive and CD4 memory, two plates were used for CD8 naive, and one plate was used for CD8 memory.

Using the deep immunoSEQ assay, multiplex PCR amplified TCR CDR3 regions from genomic DNA. Extracted genomic DNA from each cell subset was distributed evenly across all wells of several immunoSEQ 96-well plates, and each plate was treated as a replicate. For sorted subsets, around 0.2 ug of genomic DNA, equivalent to roughly 33,000 T cell genomes, went into each replicate PCR. Purified libraries were measured with a Qubit 3.0 fluorometer, size-checked on a Bioanalyzer 2100, and measured again with the KAPA Library Quantification kit. Every immunoSEQ 96-well plate was sequenced on a dedicated single-read 150-cycle Illumina NextSeq 550 flow cell. The study's own analysis went as follows. Because the immunoSEQ output included only junctional sequences and no quality scores, the filtering could not be the same as the filtering used for full-length reads. To assign V/J genes and CDR3, sequences were annotated using PyIR, a Python wrapper for IgBLAST v1.9, with IMGT germline references. Reads with weak V/J assignments (E-value above 1e-6), missing CDR3, stop codons, out-of-frame junctions, or ambiguous translated residues were removed. V3J clonotypes were defined by identical inferred V gene, J gene, and CDR3 amino acid sequence. Percentage overlap between repertoires was calculated by dividing the number of shared unique clonotypes by the size of the smaller repertoire. Three approaches were used to assess repertoire richness: RTK rarefaction, the Chao1 estimator, and Recon v2.1 estimates of unobserved clonotypes. Generation probabilities for all TCRbeta clonotypes obtained by the gDNA method from a handful of donors were computed using OLGA. TCRdb stores this immuneACCESS table with in-frame sequences only. Part of the clones is absent; in the studies checked, under half of the shortfall reflects unresolved V genes, and no reason is known for the rest. That table furnishes V, J and clone size, whereas the DNA furnished D and trimming. The sample contains roughly 1,000,000 clones, about 84% of them found a single time. Roughly 0.57% of the sample rests with the top ten.

Results and caveats for the whole study, not just this receptor: Sampling was limited to blood, and TCR repertoires in tissue likely differ from TCR repertoires in blood. Estimated clonotype richness was generally larger for naive than for memory subsets. Pairwise subsampling indicated that sequencing depth was expected to affect the degree of clonotype sharing among donors. Compared with non-shared clonotypes, the clonotypes found in all four sorted-subset donors had higher generation probabilities. Sharing across a few donors was observed for about 5% of naive CD4, over 3% of naive CD8, 2% to 2.5% of memory CD4, and roughly 0.4% of memory CD8 clonotypes. The small number of donors limited the genetic and exposure-history diversity represented. Even with the large sequencing depth, rarefaction of the sorted-subset datasets indicated that sequencing was incomplete.

Clipping removes 4 bases from V and 4 bases from J, with 5 as the unmatched junction base count. CDR1 and CDR2 are drawn from the germline V gene: SGHRS, YFSETQ. The CDR3 measures 14 amino acids from cysteine to phenylalanine. CDR3 DNA only is kept here, 42 bases in frame from base 1. This sequence was found in a man aged 18 to 29 in good health. Some clones in this sample may be carry-over from other donors' samples. The chain was built from TRBV5-1 and TRBJ1-5, and 7 bases in between align with TRBD1. The sample consisted of memory CD4+ T cells from PBMCs. The intended sense of this specimen's cell subset or site label: CD45RA-negative fraction. The CDR3 here reads CASSPGQPNQPQHF. The nucleotide sequence is given as TGCGCCAGCAGCCCGGGACAGCCAAATCAGCCCCAGCATTTT. The entire variable domain, with the stretches around the CDR3 drawn from the reference TRBV5-1 and TRBJ1-5 proteins, is KAGVTQTPRYLIKTRGQQVTLSCSPISGHRSVSWYQQTPGQGLQFLFEYFSETQRNKGNFPGRFSGRQFSNSRSEMNVSTLELGDSALYLCASSPGQPNQPQHFGDGTRLSIL.